This TCR beta chain was identified during a study of blood T cell repertoires in COVID-19. Across the study: COVID-19 samples, acute and convalescent, were from the United States, Italy and Spain. PBMCs, B-cell-depleted T cells, or T cells were the source of the cDNA or gDNA that made up the material.

The authors' processing: For nucleated cells, counts were estimated from reference gene primer amplification. Generated by immunoSEQ multiplex PCR, the TCRdb table keeps only in-frame clones and is missing some. From that table come the V and J calls and clone size; the DNA was used to work out D and trimming. The sample lists around 170,000 clones, roughly nine tenths occurring once. Germline CDR1 is SEHNR and CDR2 is FQNEAQ (reference sequence). V gave up 1 base and J gave up 1 base, with 13 bases separating them. This CDR3 has 16 residues. This clone came up once. Source material: peripheral blood. The sequence was collected from a woman between 65 and 79 years old with acute or convalescent COVID-19. V gene TRBV7-9 combines with J gene TRBJ1-2, with D hard to call. The CDR3 DNA reads TGTGCCAGCAGCTTAGTTGCGAGTTCACTTAACTATGGCTACACCTTC. It translates to CASSLVASSLNYGYTF.